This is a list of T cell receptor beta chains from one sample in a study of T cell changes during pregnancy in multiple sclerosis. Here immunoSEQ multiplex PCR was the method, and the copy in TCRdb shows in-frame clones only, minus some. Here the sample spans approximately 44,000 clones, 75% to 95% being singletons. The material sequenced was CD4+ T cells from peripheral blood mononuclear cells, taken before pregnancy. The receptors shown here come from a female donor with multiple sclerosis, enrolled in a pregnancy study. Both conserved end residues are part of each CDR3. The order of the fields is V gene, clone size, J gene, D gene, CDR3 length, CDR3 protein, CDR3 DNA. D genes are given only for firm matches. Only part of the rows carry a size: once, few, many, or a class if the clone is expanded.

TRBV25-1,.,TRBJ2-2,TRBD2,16,CASSEFASGRAGELFF,TGTGCCAGCAGTGAATTTGCTAGCGGGAGGGCCGGGGAGCTGTTTTTT
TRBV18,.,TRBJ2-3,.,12,CATTRGGDTQYF,TGTGCCACGACCAGAGGGGGAGATACGCAGTATTTT
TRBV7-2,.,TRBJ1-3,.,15,CASSFTGYSGNTIYF,TGTGCCAGCAGCTTTACAGGTTACTCTGGAAACACCATATATTTT
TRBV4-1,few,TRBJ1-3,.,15,CASSQTPYSGNTIYF,TGCGCCAGCAGCCAGACACCTTACTCTGGAAACACCATATATTTT
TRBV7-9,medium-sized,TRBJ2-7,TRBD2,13,CASSESGRPGQYF,TGTGCCAGCAGCGAAAGCGGGAGGCCCGGGCAGTACTTC
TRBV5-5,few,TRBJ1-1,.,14,CASSLVGRSTEAFF,TGTGCCAGCAGCTTGGTTGGCAGGTCTACTGAAGCTTTCTTT
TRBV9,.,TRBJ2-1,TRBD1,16,CASSVTGQVLYNEQFF,TGTGCCAGCAGCGTAACCGGACAGGTACTCTACAATGAGCAGTTCTTC
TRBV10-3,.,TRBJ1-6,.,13,CAISGGQNSPLHF,TGTGCCATCAGTGGAGGACAAAATTCACCCCTCCACTTT
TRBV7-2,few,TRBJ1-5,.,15,CASSLKGAGNQPQHF,TGTGCCAGCAGCTTAAAAGGAGCGGGCAATCAGCCCCAGCATTTT
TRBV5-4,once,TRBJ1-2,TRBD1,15,CASSWDRGAQLSYTF,TGTGCCAGCAGCTGGGACAGAGGGGCCCAGTTGAGCTACACCTTC
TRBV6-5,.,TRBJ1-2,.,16,CASSYSGAGDYYGYTF,TGTGCCAGCAGTTACTCGGGGGCAGGGGATTACTATGGCTACACCTTC